This TCR beta chain was identified in a study of spatial heterogeneity in lung cancer. Study-level background: The donor group consisted of 72 patients who had untreated, early-stage non-small cell lung cancer. Among detected sequences, beta-chain ones consistently exceeded alpha-chain ones in number.

CDR1 MNHEY and CDR2 SVGAGI come from the germline V gene. V was pared by 10 bases and J by 8 bases, with 11 bases of the junction left unmatched. The CDR3 runs to 13 residues. This sample's time point: blood at routine non-recurrence follow-up after resection. Whole RNA obtained from tumor, nontumor lung or frozen PBMC underwent sequencing without sorting. Points from the study as a whole: Blood showed ubiquitous tumor TCRs more often at resection than at routine follow-up.

This clonotype appeared many times. Antigen: not known. Via MiXCR, TCRdb re-called the 5' RACE reads, giving one row per CDR3 protein. The sample lists about 25,000 distinct CDR3 sequences; roughly 5.5% were seen once. This specimen was PBMCs, taken at follow-up. This clonotype was sampled from a male donor with early-stage non-small cell lung cancer. The V call is TRBV6-5, the J call TRBJ1-2; 9 bases map to TRBD1. CDR3 nucleotide sequence: TGTGCCACCTTGCCGGGACAGGGTCGCGGCTACACCTTC. It yields the protein CATLPGQGRGYTF.